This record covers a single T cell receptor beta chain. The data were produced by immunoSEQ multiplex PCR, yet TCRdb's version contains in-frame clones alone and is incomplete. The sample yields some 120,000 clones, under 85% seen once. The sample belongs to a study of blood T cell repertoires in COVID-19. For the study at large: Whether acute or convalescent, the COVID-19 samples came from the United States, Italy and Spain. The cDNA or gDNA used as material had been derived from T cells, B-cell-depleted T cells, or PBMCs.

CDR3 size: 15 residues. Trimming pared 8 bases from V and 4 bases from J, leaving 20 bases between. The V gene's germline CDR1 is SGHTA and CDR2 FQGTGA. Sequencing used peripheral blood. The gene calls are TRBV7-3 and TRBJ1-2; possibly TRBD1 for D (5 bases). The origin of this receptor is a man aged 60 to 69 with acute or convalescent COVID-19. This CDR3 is CASAPSAGTIYGYTF. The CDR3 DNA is TGTGCCAGCGCCCCCTCGGCCGGGACTATCTATGGCTACACCTTC.